A selection of T cell receptor beta chains follows, all from one sample in a study of vaccination and CD4 T cells after COVID-19. TCRdb analysed the PCR reads with MiXCR anew, one entry per CDR3 protein. The sample has roughly 14,000 distinct CDR3 sequences; about three fifths are singletons. Their antigen targets remain unknown. The specimen was CD4+ T cells from blood, cultured in vitro. These receptor sequences come from a human donor who had recovered from COVID-19. The conserved cysteine and the conserved F or W are not part of the CDR3 here.

CDR3aa: SAPVFGNQPQH
j_gene: TRBJ1-5
v_gene: TRBV20-1

CDR3aa: ASNPSPGRYSGNTIY
j_gene: TRBJ1-3
v_gene: TRBV25-1

CDR3aa: ASTREGRDEQY
j_gene: TRBJ2-7
v_gene: TRBV2

CDR3aa: ASSNRVLAANYEQY
j_gene: TRBJ2-7
v_gene: TRBV5-4

CDR3aa: ASSAAGDEKLF
j_gene: TRBJ1-4
v_gene: TRBV5-6

CDR3aa: ATRSPGQPGGAF
j_gene: TRBJ1-1
v_gene: TRBV5-4

CDR3aa: SARPGGQEAQPQH
j_gene: TRBJ1-5
v_gene: TRBV20-1

CDR3aa: ASSIDLGRGIGGELF
j_gene: TRBJ2-2
v_gene: TRBV19

CDR3aa: SAGPQGVGYT
j_gene: TRBJ1-2
v_gene: TRBV29-1

CDR3aa: SARGTGSNYGYT
j_gene: TRBJ1-2
v_gene: TRBV20-1

CDR3aa: ASSLGQGGTYEQY
j_gene: TRBJ2-7
v_gene: TRBV7-9

CDR3aa: ASSVGGQGKETQY
j_gene: TRBJ2-5
v_gene: TRBV9

CDR3aa: SAPGTSGELQETQY
j_gene: TRBJ2-5
v_gene: TRBV20-1

CDR3aa: ASSRSDTQY
j_gene: TRBJ2-3
v_gene: TRBV6-1

CDR3aa: ASSLMNTGELF
j_gene: TRBJ2-2
v_gene: TRBV7-8

CDR3aa: ASSYGRNYGYT
j_gene: TRBJ1-2
v_gene: TRBV6-5

CDR3aa: ASSYRDKNTEAF
j_gene: TRBJ1-1
v_gene: TRBV6-5

CDR3aa: ATSRADRGYGYT
j_gene: TRBJ1-2
v_gene: TRBV15

CDR3aa: ASSLANRDTQY
j_gene: TRBJ2-3
v_gene: TRBV7-9

CDR3aa: SANSGSSSYNEQF
j_gene: TRBJ2-1
v_gene: TRBV20-1

CDR3aa: SAIYQRQPPGEQY
j_gene: TRBJ2-7
v_gene: TRBV20-1

CDR3aa: ASSSRDGHQETQY
j_gene: TRBJ2-5
v_gene: TRBV7-9

CDR3aa: ASSQDKLAFRSYEQY
j_gene: TRBJ2-7
v_gene: TRBV3-1